This TCR beta chain was profiled in a study of T-cell reconstitution after alpha-beta-depleted transplantation in children. Study-level findings and limits: Counts and diversity of T cells one year after transplant came mostly from newly produced T cells.

Turning to this clonotype: No antigen is known for it.

CDR3 length equals 12 residues. The V and J ends lost 1 base and 9 bases respectively, with 7 bases between them. Germline loops: CDR1 SNHLY, CDR2 FYNNEI. A TCRbeta library incorporating unique molecular identifiers was prepared. From the PCR reads, TCRdb called clonotypes with MiXCR, one entry per CDR3 protein. The repertoire holds approximately 800,000 distinct CDR3 sequences, with 15% to 20% as singletons. The sequence derives from a male patient younger than 18 who had a stem cell transplant for acute lymphoblastic leukemia, so the T cells may come from the graft donor. Sequencing was performed on PBMCs, mostly from graft donor cells, taken 360 days after TCRalphabeta/CD19-depleted stem cell transplant. The V and J genes are TRBV2 and TRBJ2-1; no firm D call. The CDR3 DNA reads as TGTGCCAGCAGTGAAGGGTCGGGTGAGCAGTTCTTC. Translation gives CASSEGSGEQFF.